This TCR beta chain was recovered during a study of CD8 T cells in Susac syndrome. The V end was cut by 0 bases, the J end by 9 bases, with 18 bases between. Germline V gene data show CDR1 as LGHNA and CDR2 as YNFKEQ. CDR3 length: 16 amino acids. Regarding this clonotype: The antigen is undetermined.

The study's findings and limits: The authors found no clonal expansion in Susac syndrome CD4+ T cell repertoires.

RNA, at about 0.5 to 1 ug, was reverse transcribed with random hexamers. TCRdb used MiXCR to reprocess the immunoSEQ multiplex PCR reads, holding one entry per CDR3 protein. The sample consists of 70,000 to 75,000 distinct CDR3 sequences, 93% of them appearing once. Input material: CD4+ T cells from PBMCs. The receptor was isolated from a human donor with Susac syndrome. V is TRBV4-2 and J is TRBJ2-1, with unresolved D. CDR3 coding DNA: TGTGCCAGCAGCCAAGATCTGACGAGTTTCCCCCGTGAGCAGTTCTTC. It codes for CASSQDLTSFPREQFF.